This T cell receptor beta chain derives from a study of T cells in Graves' hyperthyroidism and ophthalmopathy. It was RNA transcripts that yielded the amplified TCR beta CDR3 regions. Using the HTBI primer set, a first-round RT-PCR was run on the TCR CDR3. Each CDR3 protein is one row after TCRdb ran MiXCR on the multiplex PCR reads. Here the sample spans around 690,000 distinct CDR3 sequences, around a sixth being singletons. The trim removed 6 bases at V and 2 bases at J, leaving 5 bases unmatched. The germline V gene has CDR1 DFQATT and CDR2 SNEGSKA (reference sequence). The CDR3 consists of 15 residues. Absent ophthalmopathy progression within 18 months defined stable Graves' hyperthyroidism. Findings and limits, study-wide: Ophthalmopathy, which appeared later, was predicted by the model a median roughly 6.5 months before onset.

This clonotype showed up many times. No antigen is known for it. The sequence came from a man aged 45-65 years with Graves' hyperthyroidism. Sequenced sample: blood. The chain links TRBV20-1 to TRBJ2-7, with TRBD2 matching over 15 bases. CDR3 sequence (DNA): TGCAGTGCGGACGGACTAGCGGGAGGGACCTACGAGCAGTACTTC. Encoded protein: CSADGLAGGTYEQYF.